This entry lists 29 T cell receptor beta chains sequenced from one sample in a study of T cell responses to AZD1222 COVID-19 vaccine. This table comes from immunoSEQ multiplex PCR, and its TCRdb copy is limited to in-frame clones, with some not included. Here the sample spans about 88,000 clones, around nine tenths being singletons. The specimen comprised peripheral blood, sampled on day 0 of AZD1222 vaccination. Receptors originate from an adult in good health.

The chain uses TRBV4-3 and TRBJ2-1; a weak D match, TRBD2 (6 bases). V lost 0 bases, J lost 0 bases, and 12 bases lay in between. CDR1 LGHNA and CDR2 YSLEER come from the germline V gene. This CDR3 has 17 amino acids. In DNA, the CDR3 is TGCGCCAGCAGCCAAGAGGGGCAGCGGGCCTCCTACAATGAGCAGTTCTTC. Translating it yields CASSQEGQRASYNEQFF.

The chain is built from TRBV3-1 (or the pseudogene TRBV3-2) and TRBJ2-1; no clear D gene. The CDR3 is 14 amino acids. The V gene lost 0 bases and the J gene lost 9 bases, with 12 bases spanning the gap. CDR1 is LGHDT, CDR2 YNNKEL, per germline (reference sequence). The CDR3 nucleotides read TGTGCCAGCAGCCAAGAGCCGATTACCACTGAGCAGTTCTTC. As protein: CASSQEPITTEQFF.

The chain uses TRBV9 and TRBJ2-1; D uncertain. CDR3 length equals 15 residues. Between the trimmed V and J ends, which lost 0 bases and 0 bases, there was a span of 7 bases. Germline CDR1 reads SGDLS; CDR2 reads YYNGEE. The CDR3 nucleotides read TGTGCCAGCAGCGTAGCTGCGAGCTCCTACAATGAGCAGTTCTTC. Translating gives CASSVAASSYNEQFF.

This chain joins TRBV7-3 and TRBJ2-5, with 7 bases lining up with TRBD2. Germline V gene data show CDR1 as SGHTA and CDR2 as FQGTGA. After removal of 5 bases from V and 5 bases from J, the junction contained 8 bases not matched to a gene. The CDR3 extends over 14 amino acids. The CDR3 region has the DNA TGTGCCAGCAGCCCTGGACTAGGCCCGGAGACCCAGTACTTC. It yields the protein CASSPGLGPETQYF.

V and J are TRBV6-6 and TRBJ1-6; D perhaps matches TRBD1 (5 bases). This CDR3 contains 14 residues. Trimming pared 8 bases from V and 10 bases from J, leaving 18 bases between. Germline assignment: CDR1 MNHNY and CDR2 SVGAGI (reference sequence). For the CDR3, the DNA is TGTGCCAGCGAGGACTCATCCGAGGGGTCACCCCTCCACTTT. This gives the protein CASEDSSEGSPLHF.

The gene calls are TRBV20-1 and TRBJ1-1, with D perhaps TRBD1 (6 bases). CDR3 length: 15 amino acids. In germline, CDR1 is DFQATT, CDR2 SNEGSKA (reference sequence). V gave up 3 bases and J gave up 2 bases, with 16 bases separating them. In DNA, the CDR3 is TGCAGTGCTAGTCGCGGGGGCATGGGAAACACTGAAGCTTTCTTT. Amino acid sequence: CSASRGGMGNTEAFF.

The gene calls are TRBV9 and TRBJ2-3; 14 nucleotides match TRBD2. Trimming cost V 0 bases and J 0 bases; bases outside gene matches: 9. From germline, CDR1 is SGDLS and CDR2 YYNGEE. This CDR3 has 20 amino acids. The CDR3 coding sequence is TGTGCCAGCAGCGTAGCTTCAGGGACTAGCGGGGGACGCAGCACAGATACGCAGTATTTT. Amino acid sequence: CASSVASGTSGGRSTDTQYF.

The chain couples TRBV27 to TRBJ1-2; D ambiguous. This CDR3 is built from 13 residues. Trimming pared 5 bases from V and 4 bases from J, leaving 11 bases between. CDR1 and CDR2 (germline): MNHEY, SMNVEV (reference sequence). The CDR3 DNA reads TGTGCCAGCAGTAATAGGGAAGGCTATGGCTACACCTTC. Translation: CASSNREGYGYTF.

The rearrangement uses TRBV11-2 and TRBJ1-1; no definite D call. The CDR3 runs 11 residues. Trimming removed 7 bases at V and 4 bases at J, with 7 bases between. Germline V gives CDR1 SGHAT, CDR2 FQNNGV. The CDR3 nucleotides read TGTGCCAGCACCCCCAGCACTGAAGCTTTCTTT. Translation: CASTPSTEAFF.

The chain couples TRBV11-2 to TRBJ2-5; D possibly corresponds to TRBD2 (6 bases). The CDR3 covers 13 residues. CDR1 and CDR2 (germline): SGHAT, FQNNGV. The V end lost 0 bases, the J end lost 9 bases, and 11 bases lay between the germline ends. In DNA form, the CDR3 reads TGTGCCAGCAGCTTAGAGCGGGGATCCCCCCAGTACTTC. This gives the protein CASSLERGSPQYF. The variable domain in full, with the rest retrieved from reference TRBV11-2 and TRBJ2-5, is EAGVAQSPRYKIIEKRQSVAFWCNPISGHATLYWYQQILGQGPKLLIQFQNNGVVDDSQLPKDRFSAERLKGVDSTLKIQPAKLEDSAVYLCASSLERGSPQYFGPGTRLLVL.

In its sample, this clone was seen a few times. This rearrangement joins TRBV3-1 (or the pseudogene TRBV3-2) to TRBJ2-2, with D possibly TRBD1 on 6 matching bases. Germline V gene lookup returns CDR1 LGHDT and CDR2 YNNKEL (reference sequence). The CDR3 covers 15 residues. The V end lost 5 bases, the J end lost 7 bases, and 17 bases lay between the germline ends. The CDR3 is CASSRGHGGGGELFF. CDR3 DNA sequence: TGTGCCAGCAGCAGGGGACACGGAGGTGGCGGGGAGCTGTTTTTT.

The chain uses TRBV3-1 (or the pseudogene TRBV3-2) and TRBJ1-2; D gene unclear. Trimming took 1 base from V and 8 from J, leaving 14 bases between them. CDR1 is LGHDT and CDR2 is YNNKEL in the germline V gene (reference sequence). The CDR3 is made up of 14 amino acids. DNA of the CDR3: TGTGCCAGCAGCCAAGTTGGCGGGAGCCCGGGCTACACCTTC. Translating it yields CASSQVGGSPGYTF.

This sequence joins TRBV5-1 and TRBJ1-1; D uncertain. The germline V and J ends were trimmed by 2 bases and 6 bases, with 17 bases remaining between them. The CDR3 has 15 residues. Germline values: CDR1 SGHRS, CDR2 YFSETQ. As DNA, the CDR3 is TGCGCCAGCAGCTTCACGCTCGGCAGGTCTTCTGAAGCTTTCTTT. Protein: CASSFTLGRSSEAFF.

This clone occurred once. V gene TRBV5-1 combines with J gene TRBJ1-2, with D possibly being TRBD1 (5 bases). The CDR3 has 14 residues. V was shortened by 8 bases and J by 5 bases, with 19 bases between the two germline ends. In germline, CDR1 is SGHRS, CDR2 YFSETQ. The CDR3 loop reads CASKVGDYSYGYTF. CDR3 DNA: TGCGCCAGTAAGGTGGGGGATTACTCGTATGGCTACACCTTC. Full variable domain (missing parts from reference TRBV5-1 and TRBJ1-2): KAGVTQTPRYLIKTRGQQVTLSCSPISGHRSVSWYQQTPGQGLQFLFEYFSETQRNKGNFPGRFSGRQFSNSRSEMNVSTLELGDSALYLCASKVGDYSYGYTFGSGTRLTVV.

This chain joins TRBV18 and TRBJ1-1, with D perhaps TRBD1 (6 bases). CDR3 length: 16 residues. V gave up 4 bases and J gave up 0 bases, with 15 bases separating them. CDR1 KGHSH and CDR2 LQKENI come from the germline V gene. The CDR3 spells CASSQTGTPMNTEAFF. CDR3 coding DNA: TGTGCCAGCTCACAAACGGGGACACCGATGAACACTGAAGCTTTCTTT.

The J gene is TRBJ1-4, the V gene TRBV6-1; a weak D match, TRBD1 (5 bases). V lost 4 bases and J lost 2, with 17 bases in between. This CDR3 contains 17 residues. Germline CDR1 reads MNHNS; CDR2 reads SASEGT. The CDR3 nucleotides are TGTGCCAGCAGTGTCACAGGAGGAATCCTCACTAATGAAAAACTGTTTTTT. Its protein product is CASSVTGGILTNEKLFF.

This sequence joins TRBV6-1 and TRBJ2-1; TRBD2 agrees at 7 bases. The CDR3 runs to 15 residues. J was trimmed by 14 bases and V by 2 bases; bases with no gene match: 15. The germline gives CDR1 MNHNS, CDR2 SASEGT. The CDR3 nucleotides are TGTGCCAGCAGTGAAATGGGGACTATGAATCCCCTGAAGTTCTTC. This sequence encodes CASSEMGTMNPLKFF.

CDR3 coding DNA: TGTGCCAGCAGCTCGAGTTGGCCTCTCGAGCAGTACTTC. Translated: CASSSSWPLEQYF. The chain uses TRBV5-6 and TRBJ2-7; D remains ambiguous. V was pared by 3 bases and J by 6 bases, with 13 bases between. The germline V gene encodes CDR1 SGHDT and CDR2 YYEEEE. This CDR3 has 13 amino acids.

The gene calls are TRBV5-1 and TRBJ2-2, with D possibly being TRBD1 (5 bases). From germline, CDR1 is SGHRS and CDR2 YFSETQ. CDR3 size: 14 residues. V was shortened by 0 bases and J by 2 bases, with 5 bases between the two germline ends. The CDR3: CASSLGTNTGELFF. In DNA form, the CDR3 reads TGCGCCAGCAGCTTGGGGACAAACACCGGGGAGCTGTTTTTT.

The V gene is TRBV5-6, the J gene TRBJ2-1; D may match TRBD1 or TRBD2 (6 bases each). Germline V gene data show CDR1 as SGHDT and CDR2 as YYEEEE. The CDR3 covers 15 residues. V shed 5 bases and J shed 5 bases, with 17 bases lying between them. The CDR3 loop is CASRFRGPGHNEQFF. The CDR3 DNA reads as TGTGCCAGCAGATTCCGGGGGCCTGGGCACAATGAGCAGTTCTTC.

V usage is TRBV6-5 and J usage is TRBJ1-2; D ambiguous. CDR1 is MNHEY and CDR2 is SVGAGI in the germline V gene. CDR3 length: 14 amino acids. Trimming removed 7 bases from V and 5 bases from J, with 17 bases in between. The CDR3 reads CASTPTRAAYGYTF. As DNA, the CDR3 is TGTGCCAGCACCCCAACACGGGCAGCGTATGGCTACACCTTC.

The chain's CDR3 is CASSLSRPTGSSSYNSPLHF. The CDR3, as DNA: TGTGCCAGCAGTTTATCGCGGCCCACAGGATCCAGCTCCTATAATTCACCCCTCCACTTT. The genes are TRBV27 and TRBJ1-6; D possibly corresponds to TRBD1 (5 bases). Germline values: CDR1 MNHEY, CDR2 SMNVEV (reference sequence). V lost 0 bases and J lost 0, with 18 bases in between. The CDR3 sequence is 20 residues long.

This clone was observed a handful of times. The rearrangement uses TRBV5-5 and TRBJ2-2; TRBD1 matches at 9 bases. After removal of 3 bases from V and 3 bases from J, the junction contained 9 bases not matched to a gene. Looked up from germline, CDR1 is SGHKS and CDR2 is YYEKEE (reference sequence). The CDR3 length is 17 residues. The CDR3 sequence is CASSSRDRVVHTGELFF. CDR3 nucleotides: TGTGCCAGCAGCTCACGGGACAGGGTCGTTCACACCGGGGAGCTGTTTTTT.

This clone is a singleton in its sample. This sample includes further DNA sequences coding for the same CDR3. The rearrangement links TRBV3-1 (or the pseudogene TRBV3-2) to TRBJ2-7; TRBD2 matches at 11 bases. This CDR3 is 16 amino acids long. The germline gives CDR1 LGHDT, CDR2 YNNKEL (reference sequence). Trimming at V came to 0 bases and at J to 6 bases, leaving 7 bases not matched to a gene. The CDR3 protein is CASSQDGLAGGREQYF. The CDR3 nucleotides are TGTGCCAGCAGCCAAGACGGGCTAGCGGGGGGCCGCGAGCAGTACTTC.

This clone came up once. The chain links TRBV4-3 to TRBJ1-1; no clear D. Germline lookup yields CDR1 LGHNA and CDR2 YSLEER. This CDR3 comprises 15 residues. V gave up 0 bases and J gave up 1 base, with 9 bases separating them. DNA for the CDR3: TGCGCCAGCAGCCAAGATCCAGCGGGGAACACTGAAGCTTTCTTT. This codes for CASSQDPAGNTEAFF.

This clone occurred once. V gene TRBV4-1 combines with J gene TRBJ2-1; 8 nucleotides match TRBD1. Per germline, CDR1 MGHRA and CDR2 YSYEKL. The V gene end was trimmed by 1 base and the J gene end by 3 bases; junction bases not matched to a gene: 2. CDR3 length: 15 residues. CDR3 sequence: CASSQVGQGYNEQFF. Here the CDR3 DNA reads TGCGCCAGCAGCCAAGTAGGACAGGGCTACAATGAGCAGTTCTTC.

This sequence joins TRBV4-2 and TRBJ2-1; 8 bases are shared with TRBD2. The V gene's germline CDR1 is LGHNA and CDR2 YNFKEQ. Trimming removed 7 bases from V and 4 bases from J; junction bases left unmatched: 9. The CDR3 covers 15 residues. CDR3: CASTPGLGFYNEQFF. CDR3 DNA: TGTGCCAGCACTCCGGGACTAGGGTTTTACAATGAGCAGTTCTTC.

This chain links TRBV19 with TRBJ2-7; no clear D gene. Trimming removed 7 bases from V and 6 bases from J, with 16 bases in between. Germline V lookup: CDR1 LNHDA, CDR2 SQIVND (reference sequence). The CDR3 loop spans 13 amino acids. CDR3 residues: CASKAGERFEQYF. The CDR3 DNA is TGTGCCAGTAAGGCCGGCGAGAGGTTCGAGCAGTACTTC.

This rearrangement joins TRBV6-5 to TRBJ2-6; unclear D gene. This CDR3 has 14 amino acids. The V end lost 6 bases, the J end lost 4 bases, and 10 bases lay between the germline ends. Germline V lookup: CDR1 MNHEY, CDR2 SVGAGI. CDR3 bases: TGTGCCAGCAGCGGGCCGCTCGGGGCCAACGTCCTGACTTTC. Amino acids: CASSGPLGANVLTF.